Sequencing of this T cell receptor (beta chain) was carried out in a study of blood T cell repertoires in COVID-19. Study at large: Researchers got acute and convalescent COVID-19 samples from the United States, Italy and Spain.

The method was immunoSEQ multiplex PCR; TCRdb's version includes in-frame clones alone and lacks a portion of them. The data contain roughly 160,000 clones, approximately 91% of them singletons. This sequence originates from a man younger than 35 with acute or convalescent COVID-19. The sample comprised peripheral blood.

CDR3 coding DNA: TGTGCCAGCTCGCGCGCTTCTGGGTACCAGGACACTGAAGCTTTCTTT. Translation gives CASSRASGYQDTEAFF. V is TRBV18 and J is TRBJ1-1; unclear D gene. CDR1 and CDR2 (germline): KGHSH, LQKENI. This CDR3 region has 16 residues. Trimming cost V 6 bases and J 3 bases, with 20 bases left between them.